This entry concerns a single T cell receptor beta chain. Its specificity is unknown. V shed 5 bases and J shed 7 bases, with 20 bases lying between them. The CDR3 has 15 amino acids. In germline, CDR1 is LNHDA, CDR2 SQIVND (reference sequence). Repertoires were generated with immunoSEQ multiplex PCR, while TCRdb's copy carries only in-frame clones and drops some. The sample lists about 71,000 clones; roughly 78% were seen once. The data were obtained in a study of OX40 agonist ivuxolimab in advanced cancers. Study-wide background: Every 2 weeks, ivuxolimab was infused into the patients intravenously at between 0.01 and 10 mg/kg. The eligibility criteria allowed prior anti-PD-1, anti-PD-L1 or anti-CTLA-4 therapy, and around 38% had some. Partial responses occurred in three patients (one hepatocellular carcinoma, two cutaneous melanoma). Study outcomes and limitations: Doses of 0.1 to 3.0 mg/kg were accompanied by clonal expansion of CD4+ and CD8+ blood T cells by week 6.

This chain uses TRBV19 with TRBJ2-5; D could derive from TRBD1 or TRBD2 (5 bases each). The TCR comes from an adult with an advanced solid tumor such as melanoma, head and neck, liver or kidney cancer. The sequencing used CD4+ or CD8+ T cells sorted from blood, collected in a trial of the OX40 agonist ivuxolimab. CDR3 residues: CASSAQGRLRGTQYF. In DNA form, the CDR3 reads TGTGCCAGTAGTGCTCAGGGACGCCTAAGGGGGACCCAGTACTTC. Combining the CDR3 with reference TRBV19 and TRBJ2-5 gives the whole variable domain DGGITQSPKYLFRKEGQNVTLSCEQNLNHDAMYWYRQDPGQGLRLIYYSQIVNDFQKGDIAEGYSVSREKKESFPLTVTSAQKNPTAFYLCASSAQGRLRGTQYFGPGTRLLVL.